This T cell receptor beta chain was recovered during a study of cytomegalovirus exposure and HLA in healthy donors. Notes on the study in general: From TCR beta sequences, most subjects' HLA-A and HLA-B alleles were reportedly predicted accurately. Later analysis suggested most CMV-associated TCR beta chains were HLA-restricted.

About this clone itself: Its antigen remains unidentified.

This CDR3 region has 15 residues. Germline V gene data show CDR1 as MGHDK and CDR2 as SYGVNS. The ends lost 3 bases at V and 0 bases at J; junction bases unmatched: 2. Both 60 Vbeta primers and 13 Jbeta primers went into the PCR. Using immunoSEQ multiplex PCR, the repertoire was profiled, and TCRdb retains in-frame clones only, with some absent. This sample yields under 250,000 clones, of which more than 75% are seen a single time; about 6.4% belongs to the top ten. The clonotype originates from a man aged 35-49 years in good health and CMV-seropositive. The sample taken for sequencing was PBMCs. This chain links TRBV25-1 with TRBJ2-7; TRBD2 matches 10 bases. The CDR3 coding sequence is TGTGCCAGCAGTGATCTAGCGGGAGACTCCTACGAGCAGTACTTC. This encodes CASSDLAGDSYEQYF.